Ten or more counts support the clone carrying this T cell receptor (beta chain). No antigen is known for it. The CDR3 contains 14 residues. CDR1 is SGHRS, CDR2 YFSETQ, per germline. The V gene lost 4 bases and the J gene lost 0 bases, with 10 bases spanning the gap. This specimen comes from a study of T-cell reconstitution after alpha-beta-depleted transplantation in children. TCRbeta library construction was performed incorporating unique molecular identifiers. MiXCR, run by TCRdb on the PCR reads, gives a single entry per CDR3 protein. The sample shows roughly 200,000 distinct CDR3 sequences, under 13% of them seen only once. Whole-study findings and limits: The study reportedly traced alpha-beta T cells about two months after transplant to several hundred expanded graft clones.

Source: PBMCs, taken before TCRalphabeta/CD19-depleted stem cell transplant. The rearrangement uses TRBV5-1 and TRBJ1-1; D not certain. The sequence came from a child in the first two years of life with acute myeloid leukemia, due to receive a stem cell transplant. The CDR3, as DNA: TGCGCCAGCAGCCCCCAGGTGATGAACACTGAAGCTTTCTTT. Encoded protein: CASSPQVMNTEAFF.